These T cell receptor beta chains were read from a single sample in a study of shared clonotypes between healthy human individuals. Method: immunoSEQ multiplex PCR; TCRdb's copy keeps in-frame clones and lacks some. The sample yields some 1.1 million clones, about 72% seen once. The sequencing sample was made of memory CD4+ T cells from PBMCs. The source is a man between 18 and 35 years old in good health. Some clones in this sample may be carry-over from other donors' samples. The CDR3 runs from the conserved cysteine through the conserved F or W. Fields, in order: clone size, V gene, D gene, J gene, CDR3 protein, CDR3 DNA. The D gene is left open where the match is weak. Where a row states a size, it is once, few, many or the class of an expanded clone; other rows omit it.

>few|TRBV9|TRBD1|TRBJ1-2
CASSWDRGNYGYTF
TGTGCCAGCAGCTGGGACAGGGGGAACTATGGCTACACCTTC
>NA|TRBV5-1|TRBD2|TRBJ2-2
CASSFELAGATGELFF
TGCGCCAGCAGCTTCGAACTAGCGGGAGCGACCGGGGAGCTGTTTTTT
>NA|TRBV19|TRBD2|TRBJ2-5
CASSKREGGETQYF
TGTGCCAGTAGTAAGCGGGAGGGCGGGGAGACCCAGTACTTC
>NA|TRBV4-3|TRBD1|TRBJ1-1
CASSHGTGGGYNTEAFF
TGCGCCAGCAGCCATGGGACAGGGGGCGGATATAACACTGAAGCTTTCTTT
>NA|TRBV5-4|NA|TRBJ2-7
CASSPQGRGRRGEQYF
TGTGCCAGCAGCCCACAGGGCAGGGGACGGCGGGGCGAGCAGTACTTC
>NA|TRBV2|NA|TRBJ2-2
CASSLTNPGELFF
TGTGCCAGCAGTTTGACTAACCCCGGGGAGCTGTTTTTT
>NA|TRBV7-6|NA|TRBJ1-4
CASSFRGMGEKLFF
TGTGCCAGCAGCTTCCGGGGAATGGGTGAAAAACTGTTTTTT
>NA|TRBV5-1|TRBD2|TRBJ2-7
CASSPAPGTSVAEQYF
TGCGCCAGCAGCCCCGCCCCCGGGACTAGCGTTGCGGAGCAGTACTTC
>NA|TRBV28|NA|TRBJ1-2
CASSLGGAAGYGYTF
TGTGCCAGCAGCTTGGGGGGGGCGGCAGGCTATGGCTACACCTTC
>NA|TRBV15|NA|TRBJ2-3
CATSDPYTDTQYF
TGTGCCACCAGCGACCCGTACACAGATACGCAGTATTTT
>NA|TRBV11-3|NA|TRBJ1-2
CASCGGGYGYTF
TGTGCCAGCTGCGGGGGGGGCTATGGCTACACCTTC
>NA|TRBV10-2|NA|TRBJ2-7
CASSEVGGEQYF
TGCGCCAGCAGTGAGGTAGGGGGCGAGCAGTACTTC
>NA|TRBV5-1|NA|TRBJ2-2
CASSSRSGSGNTGELFF
TGCGCCAGCAGCTCTCGATCGGGGAGCGGGAACACCGGGGAGCTGTTTTTT
>few|TRBV18|NA|TRBJ1-2
CASSPPGVRGGYTF
TGTGCCAGCTCACCACCGGGGGTCAGGGGAGGCTACACCTTC
>NA|TRBV28|NA|TRBJ1-5
CASSPQVSKTPGPKNQPQHF
TGTGCCAGCAGTCCTCAGGTTAGCAAGACTCCAGGGCCTAAAAATCAGCCCCAGCATTTT
>once|TRBV27|NA|TRBJ2-6
CASTPSLGYNGANVLTF
TGTGCCAGCACCCCCTCCCTCGGTTATAATGGGGCCAACGTCCTGACTTTC
>NA|TRBV7-9|NA|TRBJ1-2
CASSEGQNYGYTF
TGTGCCAGCAGCGAAGGACAGAACTATGGCTACACCTTC
>NA|TRBV11-2|TRBD1|TRBJ2-7
CASSPVGRGGVVYEQYF
TGTGCCAGCAGTCCAGTGGGTAGAGGGGGCGTCGTCTACGAGCAGTACTTC
>NA|TRBV5-1|NA|TRBJ2-7
CASSLLSGYEQYF
TGCGCCAGCAGCTTGCTTAGCGGATACGAGCAGTACTTC
>NA|TRBV18|NA|TRBJ2-5
CASSPPVSQETQYF
TGTGCCAGCTCACCACCGGTCAGCCAAGAGACCCAGTACTTC
>once|TRBV6-5|TRBD2|TRBJ2-7
CASSYLAGSYEQYF
TGTGCCAGCAGTTACCTAGCGGGATCCTACGAGCAGTACTTC
>NA|TRBV28|NA|TRBJ1-5
CASRSAQPVTNQPQHF
TGTGCCAGCAGAAGTGCCCAACCGGTGACCAATCAGCCCCAGCATTTT
>once|TRBV7-9|NA|TRBJ2-7
CASSFSQGSYEQYF
TGTGCCAGCAGCTTCTCTCAGGGCTCCTACGAGCAGTACTTC
>NA|TRBV11-2|TRBD2|TRBJ2-5
CASRQGASGRGQETQYF
TGTGCCAGCAGGCAGGGGGCTAGCGGGAGAGGTCAAGAGACCCAGTACTTC
>NA|TRBV28|NA|TRBJ2-1
CASSFRTPRNEQFF
TGTGCCAGCAGTTTTAGAACCCCCAGGAATGAGCAGTTCTTC
>NA|TRBV11-3|NA|TRBJ2-1
CASSLVSAGANEQFF
TGTGCCAGCAGCTTAGTCTCGGCAGGGGCGAATGAGCAGTTCTTC
>many|TRBV19|TRBD1|TRBJ1-1
CASSIGTVPRAFF
TGTGCCAGTAGTATCGGGACAGTCCCCCGAGCTTTCTTT
>NA|TRBV18|TRBD1|TRBJ1-1
CASSPTFLGQGAWNTEAFF
TGTGCCAGCTCACCTACCTTCCTCGGACAGGGGGCCTGGAACACTGAAGCTTTCTTT
>NA|TRBV6-5|NA|TRBJ2-7
CASSYGQEGEQYF
TGTGCCAGCAGTTACGGCCAGGAAGGCGAGCAGTACTTC
>NA|TRBV12-5|NA|TRBJ2-3
CASGLGADTQYF
TGTGCTAGTGGGCTAGGGGCAGATACGCAGTATTTT
>NA|TRBV7-2|NA|TRBJ1-4
CASSPTREKLFF
TGTGCCAGCAGTCCTACCAGGGAAAAACTGTTTTTT
>NA|TRBV6-1|NA|TRBJ1-2
CASSESTAYGYTF
TGTGCCAGCAGTGAAAGTACGGCTTATGGCTACACCTTC
>NA|TRBV5-1|NA|TRBJ2-7
CASSFGGEGTYEQYF
TGCGCCAGCAGCTTTGGGGGAGAGGGGACCTACGAGCAGTACTTC
>NA|TRBV6-6|NA|TRBJ2-1
CASSYLRGGSGFF
TGTGCCAGCAGCTACTTGAGAGGAGGGAGTGGGTTCTTC
>few|TRBV4-2|NA|TRBJ1-2
CASSPGQLNPYGYTF
TGTGCCAGCAGCCCCGGACAGCTTAACCCCTATGGCTACACCTTC
>once|TRBV9|NA|TRBJ1-3
CASSVLSYPNTIYF
TGTGCCAGCAGCGTACTCTCTTACCCCAACACCATATATTTT
>once|TRBV30|NA|TRBJ1-4
CAWRRLGEKLFF
TGTGCCTGGAGAAGACTTGGGGAAAAACTGTTTTTT
>NA|TRBV7-9|NA|TRBJ1-1
CASSPSNRGENTEAFF
TGTGCCAGCAGCCCATCAAATAGGGGGGAAAACACTGAAGCTTTCTTT
>NA|TRBV28|TRBD1|TRBJ2-5
CASSVLTGGGETQYF
TGTGCCAGCAGTGTTCTGACAGGGGGCGGAGAGACCCAGTACTTC
>NA|TRBV5-4|TRBD2|TRBJ2-7
CASSPRGAGVTYEQYF
TGTGCCAGCAGCCCTCGGGGAGCGGGAGTCACCTACGAGCAGTACTTC